These T cell receptor beta chains were read from a single sample in a study of blood T cell repertoires in COVID-19. Libraries were prepared by immunoSEQ multiplex PCR; TCRdb keeps only in-frame clonotypes and omits some of them. This sample has over 250,000 clones, with 70% to 90% found just once. Sequencing was done on a sample of peripheral blood. The source is a woman in her sixties or seventies with acute or convalescent COVID-19. The CDR3 runs from the conserved cysteine through the conserved F or W. A D gene is named only where the DNA matches it firmly. The size field is filled for only some rows; it gives once, few, many or a size class.

J: TRBJ2-7
V: TRBV30
size: .
D: .
DNA: TGTGCCTGGAGTTCCCTCAGTCTCAGGGGCTTC
CDR3: CAWSSLSLRGF

J: TRBJ1-1
V: TRBV5-1
size: .
D: TRBD1
DNA: TGCGCCAGCAGCTTGGCCGGACCGGGACAGGGGGCGCAGACTGAAGCTTTCTTT
CDR3: CASSLAGPGQGAQTEAFF

J: TRBJ1-5
V: TRBV2
size: .
D: .
DNA: TGTGCCAGCAGTGATTCAACGGGTCAGCCCCAGCATTTT
CDR3: CASSDSTGQPQHF

J: TRBJ1-1
V: TRBV7-9
size: .
D: .
DNA: TGTGCCAGCAGTTCGGACAGCCTGAACACTGAAGCTTTCTTT
CDR3: CASSSDSLNTEAFF

J: TRBJ1-2
V: TRBV7-9
size: .
D: TRBD1
DNA: TGTGCCAGCAGTCCACCGGGACAGGCCTTACCGGGCTACACCTTC
CDR3: CASSPPGQALPGYTF

J: TRBJ1-6
V: TRBV7-9
size: .
D: TRBD1
DNA: TGTGCCAGCAGCTTAGGGCAGGGGGCTTTTTTAGCACCCCTCCACTTT
CDR3: CASSLGQGAFLAPLHF

J: TRBJ1-5
V: TRBV3-1/TRBV3-2
size: .
D: .
DNA: TGTGCCAGCAGCCAAAGCGGCAATCAGCCCCAGCATTTT
CDR3: CASSQSGNQPQHF

J: TRBJ1-2
V: TRBV6-5
size: .
D: TRBD1
DNA: TGTGCCAGCAGTTACTCTGAGACAGGGAATAACTATGGCTACACCTTC
CDR3: CASSYSETGNNYGYTF

J: TRBJ1-2
V: TRBV5-8
size: .
D: .
DNA: TGTGCCAGCAGGCTCCCTCTCCGACAGGCACTAGACTATGGCTACACCTTC
CDR3: CASRLPLRQALDYGYTF

J: TRBJ1-5
V: TRBV5-6
size: few
D: .
DNA: TGTGCCAGCAGCTTGGGGGCCAACAATCAGCCCCAGCATTTT
CDR3: CASSLGANNQPQHF

J: TRBJ1-2
V: TRBV30
size: .
D: .
DNA: TGTGCCTGCCACAGGGACGGCTACACCTTC
CDR3: CACHRDGYTF

J: TRBJ1-3
V: TRBV10-1
size: .
D: .
DNA: TGCGCCAGCAGTCAAACAGACCGTATAAACACCATATATTTT
CDR3: CASSQTDRINTIYF

J: TRBJ1-1
V: TRBV6-1
size: .
D: TRBD1
DNA: TGTGCCAGCAGTGAAGCGCTTCTGGGGCAGGGGGGTACTGAAGCTTTCTTT
CDR3: CASSEALLGQGGTEAFF

J: TRBJ1-6
V: TRBV6-1
size: .
D: .
DNA: TGTGCCAGCAGTGACAGGGGTTACTCACCCCTCCACTTT
CDR3: CASSDRGYSPLHF

J: TRBJ1-1
V: TRBV6-5
size: few
D: .
DNA: TGTGCCAGCAGTTACGCGTCGGACACTGAAGCTTTCTTT
CDR3: CASSYASDTEAFF

J: TRBJ2-5
V: TRBV10-3
size: .
D: TRBD2
DNA: TGTGCCATCGGGCCGGGAGGCCCTTACCAAGAGACCCAGTACTTC
CDR3: CAIGPGGPYQETQYF

J: TRBJ2-2
V: TRBV7-9
size: .
D: .
DNA: TGTGCCAGCAGCTTATTGAATGCGGGACCCGCGGAGAAGCTGTTTTTT
CDR3: CASSLLNAGPAEKLFF

J: TRBJ2-2
V: TRBV10-3
size: .
D: .
DNA: TGTGCCATCAGTGAGTCCCAGCGGGCCCTCACCGGGGAGCTGTTTTTT
CDR3: CAISESQRALTGELFF

J: TRBJ2-1
V: TRBV29-1
size: .
D: TRBD1
DNA: TGCAGCGTTAACAGGGGGCTCCGGGAGCAGTTCTTC
CDR3: CSVNRGLREQFF

J: TRBJ1-1
V: TRBV19
size: .
D: .
DNA: TGTGCCAGCCTATACGAGGGAGTAAGCACTGAAGCTTTCTTT
CDR3: CASLYEGVSTEAFF

J: TRBJ1-2
V: TRBV7-2
size: .
D: .
DNA: TGTGCCAGCAGCTTATCGCGGGAGCGGCGTGGCTACACCTTC
CDR3: CASSLSRERRGYTF

J: TRBJ1-6
V: TRBV5-4
size: .
D: .
DNA: TGTGCCAGCAGCCCGGGATCCTATAATTCACCCCTCCACTTT
CDR3: CASSPGSYNSPLHF